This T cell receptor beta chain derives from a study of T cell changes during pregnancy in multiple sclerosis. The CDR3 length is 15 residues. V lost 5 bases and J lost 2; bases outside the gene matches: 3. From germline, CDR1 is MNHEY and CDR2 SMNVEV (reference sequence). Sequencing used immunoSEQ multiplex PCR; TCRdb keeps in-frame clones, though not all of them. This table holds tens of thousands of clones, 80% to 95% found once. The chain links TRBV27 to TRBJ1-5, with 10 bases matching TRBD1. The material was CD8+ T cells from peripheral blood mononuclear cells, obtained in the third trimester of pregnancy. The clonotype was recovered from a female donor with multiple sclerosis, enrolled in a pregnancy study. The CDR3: CASSTGTGGNQPQHF. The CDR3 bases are TGTGCCAGCAGTACCGGGACAGGGGGCAATCAGCCCCAGCATTTT.